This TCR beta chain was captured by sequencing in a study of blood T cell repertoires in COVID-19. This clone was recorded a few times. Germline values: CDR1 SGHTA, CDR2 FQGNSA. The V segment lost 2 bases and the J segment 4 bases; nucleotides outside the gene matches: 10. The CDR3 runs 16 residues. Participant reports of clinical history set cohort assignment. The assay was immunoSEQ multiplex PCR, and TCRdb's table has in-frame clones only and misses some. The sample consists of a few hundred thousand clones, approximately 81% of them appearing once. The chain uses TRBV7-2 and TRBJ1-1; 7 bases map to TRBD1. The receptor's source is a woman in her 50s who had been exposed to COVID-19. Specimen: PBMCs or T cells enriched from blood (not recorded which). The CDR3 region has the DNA TGTGCCAGCAGCTTAACCGCGACAGGGCGGGGCACTGAAGCTTTCTTT. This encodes CASSLTATGRGTEAFF.